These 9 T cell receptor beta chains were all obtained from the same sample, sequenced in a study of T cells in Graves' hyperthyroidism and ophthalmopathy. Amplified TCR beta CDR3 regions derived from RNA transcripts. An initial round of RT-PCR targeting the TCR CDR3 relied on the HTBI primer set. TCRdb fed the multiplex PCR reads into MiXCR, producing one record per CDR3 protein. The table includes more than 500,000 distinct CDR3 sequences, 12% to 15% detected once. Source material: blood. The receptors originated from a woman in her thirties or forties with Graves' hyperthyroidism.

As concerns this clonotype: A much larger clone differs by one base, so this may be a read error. The DNA of the CDR3 is TGTGCCAGCAGCTTATCAGGGGGCGCCCCCTACGAGCAGTACTTC. Residues: CASSLSGGAPYEQYF. The V gene is TRBV7-9, the J gene TRBJ2-7; 8 bases are a match to TRBD1. The CDR3 extends over 15 amino acids. Trimming cost V 2 bases and J 2 bases; bases outside gene matches: 5. From germline, CDR1 is SEHNR and CDR2 FQNEAQ (reference sequence).

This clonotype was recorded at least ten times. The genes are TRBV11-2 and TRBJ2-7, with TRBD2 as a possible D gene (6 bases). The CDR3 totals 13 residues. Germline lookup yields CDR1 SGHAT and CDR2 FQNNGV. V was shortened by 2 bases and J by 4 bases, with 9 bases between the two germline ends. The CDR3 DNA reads TGTGCCAGCAGCTTAAGCCGGGAGTACGAGCAGTACTTC. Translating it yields CASSLSREYEQYF.

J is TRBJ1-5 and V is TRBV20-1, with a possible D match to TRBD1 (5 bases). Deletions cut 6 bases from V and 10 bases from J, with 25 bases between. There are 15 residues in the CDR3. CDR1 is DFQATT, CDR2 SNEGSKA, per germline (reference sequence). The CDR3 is CSALRSDTEWAPQHF. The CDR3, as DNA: TGCAGTGCCCTAAGGTCGGACACCGAGTGGGCCCCCCAGCATTTT.

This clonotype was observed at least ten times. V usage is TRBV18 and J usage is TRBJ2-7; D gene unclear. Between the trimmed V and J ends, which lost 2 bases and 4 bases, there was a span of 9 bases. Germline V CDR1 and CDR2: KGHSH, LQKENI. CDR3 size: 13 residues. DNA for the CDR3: TGTGCCAGCTCACCAAGCTCGGGTTACGAGCAGTACTTC. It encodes CASSPSSGYEQYF.

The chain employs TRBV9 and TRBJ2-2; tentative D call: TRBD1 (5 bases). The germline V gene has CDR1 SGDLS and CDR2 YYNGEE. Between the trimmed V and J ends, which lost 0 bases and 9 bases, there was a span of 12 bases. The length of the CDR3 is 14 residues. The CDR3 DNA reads TGTGCCAGCAGCGTAGATGGGGCAGGGAGGGAGCTGTTTTTT. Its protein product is CASSVDGAGRELFF.

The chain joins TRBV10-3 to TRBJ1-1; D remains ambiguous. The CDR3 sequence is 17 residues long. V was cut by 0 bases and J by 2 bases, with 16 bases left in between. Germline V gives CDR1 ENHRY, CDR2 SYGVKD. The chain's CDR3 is CAISESEVGRLNTEAFF. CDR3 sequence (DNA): TGTGCCATCAGTGAGTCGGAGGTGGGTCGGCTCAACACTGAAGCTTTCTTT.

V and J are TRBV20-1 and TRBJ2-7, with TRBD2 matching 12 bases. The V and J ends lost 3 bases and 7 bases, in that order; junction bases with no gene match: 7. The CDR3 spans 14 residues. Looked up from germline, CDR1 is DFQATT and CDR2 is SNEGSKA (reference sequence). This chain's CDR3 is CSARLAGGSGEQYF. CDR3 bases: TGCAGTGCTAGGCTAGCGGGAGGGTCCGGGGAGCAGTACTTC.

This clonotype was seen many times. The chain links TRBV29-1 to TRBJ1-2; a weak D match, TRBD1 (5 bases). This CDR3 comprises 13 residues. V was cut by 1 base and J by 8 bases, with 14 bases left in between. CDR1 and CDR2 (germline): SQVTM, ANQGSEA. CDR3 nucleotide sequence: TGCAGCGTTGAAGGAGGGGAGGTGCGAGGCTACACCTTC. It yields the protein CSVEGGEVRGYTF.

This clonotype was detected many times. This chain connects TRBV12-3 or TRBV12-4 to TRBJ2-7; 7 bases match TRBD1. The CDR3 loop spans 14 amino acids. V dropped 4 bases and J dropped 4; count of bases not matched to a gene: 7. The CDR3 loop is CASSSPTGRYEQYF. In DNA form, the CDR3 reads TGTGCCAGCAGTTCCCCGACAGGGCGGTACGAGCAGTACTTC.